This T cell receptor (beta chain) was observed in a study of blood T cell repertoires in COVID-19 (dated by TCRdb to 2020 to 2021). For context, the study as a whole: Samples from collaborators originated in the United States, Italy and Spain and spanned both the acute and convalescent phases of COVID-19. The prospective study material was composed of cDNA or gDNA derived from T cells, B-cell-depleted T cells, or PBMCs. Subjects who had been exposed to COVID-19, were actively infected with it, or had recovered from it provided the deeply sampled blood TCRbeta repertoires that made up the dataset. A freely available public database, intended as a resource for researchers studying the immune response to SARS-CoV-2, is where the repertoires were released. The samples were drawn from the first 160 participants of the ongoing ImmuneRACE study and from under 1,500 subjects provided by 6 global collaborators. The sample metadata nearly always contained a de-identified subject ID, COVID-19 status, age in years and sex. Where available, HLA class I and class II types were obtained from metadata supplied by the sample provider rather than from assay-based typing. Broad study findings and their caveats: Clinical and demographic metadata were provided uncurated, with the amount varying by source and participant.

Collaborating institutions collected whole blood in K2EDTA tubes following their own protocols. For TCRbeta analysis, collaborators shipped samples in one of three forms: frozen whole blood, isolated PBMCs, or DNA extracted from either of those sample types. Per the germline V gene, WSHSY is the CDR1 and SAAADI is the CDR2. The CDR3 covers 13 residues, taking in both the cysteine and the phenylalanine. CDR3 DNA is the only sequence kept; it has 39 bases, read in frame from the first base. At the junction V is shortened by 4 bases and J by 0 bases, with 4 bases in between. TCRbeta CDR3 regions were amplified from genomic DNA by means of the immunoSEQ Assay, a bias-controlled multiplex PCR. In the paper's pipeline: Within the assay, amplification of reference gene primers was used to estimate how many nucleated cells each sample contained. To quantify the absolute abundance of each unique TCRbeta CDR3 rearrangement, sequence reads were collapsed and filtered. For each sample, productive Simpson clonality was calculated by taking the square root of Simpson's diversity index across productive rearrangements. The table was pulled from immuneACCESS by TCRdb, which kept in-frame rearrangements only. Such tables lose some clones; where checked, under half of the loss comes from unresolved V genes, and the rest has no known cause. V and J calls and clone size are those listed in that table; D and trimming were worked out from the DNA. In all, the sample holds 40,000 or so clones, and 80% to 90% of those were seen once. The ten largest clones add up to roughly 5% of the sample.

Worth noting for this clone: Its antigen target is currently unknown. The sample holds no much larger clone one base away, and base qualities are not on file.

The sample comprised peripheral blood. The rearranged segments are TRBV10-2 and TRBJ1-5, with the D segment identity uncertain. The TCR originated in a man in his forties with active COVID-19. The CDR3 region has the sequence CASSADSNQPQHF. The nucleotide sequence is TGCGCCAGCAGTGCAGATAGCAATCAGCCCCAGCATTTT.